A selection of T cell receptor beta chains follows, all from one sample in a study of T-cell reconstitution after alpha-beta-depleted transplantation in children. One entry per CDR3 protein results from TCRdb running MiXCR on the PCR reads. The profile shows around 200,000 distinct CDR3 sequences, roughly a tenth of them singletons. The sequencing used PBMCs, collected before TCRalphabeta/CD19-depleted stem cell transplant. These receptors all come from a child younger than two with acute myeloid leukemia, due to receive a stem cell transplant. Each CDR3 is given with its conserved first and last residue. The D gene is left open where the match is weak. Only part of the rows carry a size: once, few, many, or a class if the clone is expanded.

clone_size: many; j_call: TRBJ1-4; v_call: TRBV4-2; d_call: NA; cdr3_nt: TGTGCCAGCAGCCCGGGGAGTATCTGGAGATCTAATGAAAAACTGTTTTTT; cdr3_aa: CASSPGSIWRSNEKLFF
clone_size: many; j_call: TRBJ2-7; v_call: TRBV12-3/TRBV12-4; d_call: NA; cdr3_nt: TGTGCCAGCAGTATCCGGGAGACCCACGAGCAGTACTTC; cdr3_aa: CASSIRETHEQYF
clone_size: many; j_call: TRBJ2-3; v_call: TRBV20-1; d_call: NA; cdr3_nt: TGCAGTGCTACAGGGATTCCTGAGGATACGCAGTATTTT; cdr3_aa: CSATGIPEDTQYF
clone_size: many; j_call: TRBJ1-4; v_call: TRBV28; d_call: NA; cdr3_nt: TGTGCCAGCAGTCAGCCCCGGGCCACCAGGGTTGAAAAACTGTTTTTT; cdr3_aa: CASSQPRATRVEKLFF
clone_size: many; j_call: TRBJ2-7; v_call: TRBV7-9; d_call: NA; cdr3_nt: TGTGCCAGCAGCTCCAACTCGTACGAGCAGTACTTC; cdr3_aa: CASSSNSYEQYF
clone_size: many; j_call: TRBJ2-1; v_call: TRBV5-1; d_call: NA; cdr3_nt: TGCGCCAGCAGCTTCTCGGCAGGGCGAGAGCAGCAGTTCTTC; cdr3_aa: CASSFSAGREQQFF
clone_size: many; j_call: TRBJ2-7; v_call: TRBV27; d_call: TRBD1; cdr3_nt: TGTGCCAGCAGTTCGGGACAGGGGTACGAGCAGTACTTC; cdr3_aa: CASSSGQGYEQYF
clone_size: few; j_call: TRBJ2-2; v_call: TRBV18; d_call: NA; cdr3_nt: TGTGCCAGCTCACCACCGACGCAGGGGGGGACCGGGGAGCTGTTTTTT; cdr3_aa: CASSPPTQGGTGELFF
clone_size: many; j_call: TRBJ1-5; v_call: TRBV5-1; d_call: TRBD1; cdr3_nt: TGCGCCAGCAGCTTGGGACAGGGTCAGCCCCAGCATTTT; cdr3_aa: CASSLGQGQPQHF
clone_size: many; j_call: TRBJ2-6; v_call: TRBV9; d_call: TRBD1; cdr3_nt: TGTGCCAGCAGCGTAGGGACAGGGGGCTCTGGGGCCAACGTCCTGACTTTC; cdr3_aa: CASSVGTGGSGANVLTF
clone_size: few; j_call: TRBJ1-2; v_call: TRBV29-1; d_call: NA; cdr3_nt: TGCAGCGTTGAATTGGGTTCGGGCGGCTACACCTTC; cdr3_aa: CSVELGSGGYTF
clone_size: few; j_call: TRBJ2-4; v_call: TRBV7-3; d_call: NA; cdr3_nt: TGTGCCAGCAGCTTAATTCAGGGAAGCGGCATTCAGTACTTC; cdr3_aa: CASSLIQGSGIQYF
clone_size: many; j_call: TRBJ2-4; v_call: TRBV7-3; d_call: NA; cdr3_nt: TGTGCCAGCAGCCCACCTGGGGGAAACATTCAGTACTTC; cdr3_aa: CASSPPGGNIQYF
clone_size: NA; j_call: TRBJ2-1; v_call: TRBV5-1; d_call: TRBD2; cdr3_nt: TGCGCCAGCGGCTTACTAGCGGGGGCTTACAATGAGCAGTTCTTC; cdr3_aa: CASGLLAGAYNEQFF
clone_size: many; j_call: TRBJ2-7; v_call: TRBV7-2; d_call: NA; cdr3_nt: TGTGCCAGCAGCCCGATGCCACTTTACGAGCAGTACTTC; cdr3_aa: CASSPMPLYEQYF
clone_size: many; j_call: TRBJ1-6; v_call: TRBV5-1; d_call: NA; cdr3_nt: TGCGCCAGCAGCTTGGGTCCAGAGAATAATTTACCCCTCCACTTT; cdr3_aa: CASSLGPENNLPLHF
clone_size: NA; j_call: TRBJ2-3; v_call: TRBV6-5; d_call: TRBD2; cdr3_nt: TGTGCCAGCAGTCCGGGGGGGGTAGCAGATACGCAGTATTTT; cdr3_aa: CASSPGGVADTQYF
clone_size: many; j_call: TRBJ2-1; v_call: TRBV7-9; d_call: TRBD1; cdr3_nt: TGTGCCAGCAGCGCCACCTACAGGGGCGAGGGTGAGCAGTTCTTC; cdr3_aa: CASSATYRGEGEQFF
clone_size: many; j_call: TRBJ1-5; v_call: TRBV20-1; d_call: TRBD1; cdr3_nt: TGCAGTGCCAGACAGGGGGCTGACGGCAATCAGCCCCAGCATTTT; cdr3_aa: CSARQGADGNQPQHF
clone_size: many; j_call: TRBJ1-1; v_call: TRBV7-8; d_call: NA; cdr3_nt: TGTGCCAGCAGCCTCGGTAACCCAGGCCTGGGCACTGAAGCTTTCTTT; cdr3_aa: CASSLGNPGLGTEAFF
clone_size: many; j_call: TRBJ1-6; v_call: TRBV15; d_call: NA; cdr3_nt: TGTGCCACCAGCAGAGAAGACTCCTATAATTCACCCCTCCACTTT; cdr3_aa: CATSREDSYNSPLHF
clone_size: many; j_call: TRBJ2-5; v_call: TRBV5-1; d_call: TRBD2; cdr3_nt: TGCGCCAGCAGCTTTAGCGGGGGGGCCGAGACCCAGTACTTC; cdr3_aa: CASSFSGGAETQYF
clone_size: many; j_call: TRBJ2-7; v_call: TRBV5-1; d_call: NA; cdr3_nt: TGCGCCAGCAGCTTGAGAGGGGATTCCTACGAGCAGTACTTC; cdr3_aa: CASSLRGDSYEQYF
clone_size: NA; j_call: TRBJ2-7; v_call: TRBV19; d_call: TRBD1; cdr3_nt: TGTGCCAGTAGTGATACGGACAGGGGGAGTTTCGAGCAGTACTTC; cdr3_aa: CASSDTDRGSFEQYF
clone_size: many; j_call: TRBJ1-1; v_call: TRBV15; d_call: TRBD1; cdr3_nt: TGTGCCACCGGAAGACAGGGGGACACTGAAGCTTTCTTT; cdr3_aa: CATGRQGDTEAFF
clone_size: few; j_call: TRBJ2-3; v_call: TRBV6-5; d_call: TRBD2; cdr3_nt: TGTGCCAGCAGTTGGACTAGCGGGACGGCAGGCACAGATACGCAGTATTTT; cdr3_aa: CASSWTSGTAGTDTQYF
clone_size: few; j_call: TRBJ1-1; v_call: TRBV21-1; d_call: NA; cdr3_nt: TGTGCCAGCAGCAATCCCCCGGACACTGAAGCTTTCTTT; cdr3_aa: CASSNPPDTEAFF
clone_size: many; j_call: TRBJ1-5; v_call: TRBV15; d_call: NA; cdr3_nt: TGTGCCACCAGCAGAGAAAGGTATAGCAATCAGCCCCAGCATTTT; cdr3_aa: CATSRERYSNQPQHF
clone_size: many; j_call: TRBJ1-1; v_call: TRBV3-1; d_call: TRBD1; cdr3_nt: TGTGCCAGCAGCCCGCCCGGACAGGGGATGAACACTGAAGCTTTCTTT; cdr3_aa: CASSPPGQGMNTEAFF
clone_size: many; j_call: TRBJ2-1; v_call: TRBV20-1; d_call: NA; cdr3_nt: TGCAGTGCTAGAGATCCAGTAAGAAATGAGCAGTTCTTC; cdr3_aa: CSARDPVRNEQFF
clone_size: many; j_call: TRBJ2-1; v_call: TRBV12-3/TRBV12-4; d_call: TRBD1; cdr3_nt: TGTGCCAGCAGGCAACAGGGGGCTGGCTACAATGAGCAGTTCTTC; cdr3_aa: CASRQQGAGYNEQFF
clone_size: few; j_call: TRBJ2-3; v_call: TRBV19; d_call: NA; cdr3_nt: TGTGCCAGTAGTATGAGTCATAACACAGATACGCAGTATTTT; cdr3_aa: CASSMSHNTDTQYF
clone_size: many; j_call: TRBJ2-7; v_call: TRBV20-1; d_call: NA; cdr3_nt: TGCAGTGCTAGTCAGGGGACTACCCGGGACGAGCAGTACTTC; cdr3_aa: CSASQGTTRDEQYF
clone_size: many; j_call: TRBJ2-1; v_call: TRBV2; d_call: TRBD2; cdr3_nt: TGTGCCAGCAAGGAGTTGGCGGGAGCTATCTACAATGAGCAGTTCTTC; cdr3_aa: CASKELAGAIYNEQFF
clone_size: many; j_call: TRBJ1-3; v_call: TRBV29-1; d_call: NA; cdr3_nt: TGCAGCGCGGGGGACGGAAACACCATATATTTT; cdr3_aa: CSAGDGNTIYF
clone_size: many; j_call: TRBJ1-2; v_call: TRBV7-9; d_call: NA; cdr3_nt: TGTGCCAGCAGCTTAGCGTCCCCAGGCGCCTATGGCTACACCTTC; cdr3_aa: CASSLASPGAYGYTF
clone_size: many; j_call: TRBJ1-4; v_call: TRBV3-1; d_call: NA; cdr3_nt: TGTGCCAGCAGCCAAGTTTTAGGGGTGGCTAATGAAAAACTGTTTTTT; cdr3_aa: CASSQVLGVANEKLFF
clone_size: NA; j_call: TRBJ2-1; v_call: TRBV6-5; d_call: TRBD2; cdr3_nt: TGTGCCAGCAGTTACGGGACTAGCGGAACTTACAATGAGCAGTTCTTC; cdr3_aa: CASSYGTSGTYNEQFF
clone_size: many; j_call: TRBJ2-3; v_call: TRBV5-1; d_call: NA; cdr3_nt: TGCGCCAGCAGCTTGACTAGATACACAGATACGCAGTATTTT; cdr3_aa: CASSLTRYTDTQYF
clone_size: many; j_call: TRBJ2-3; v_call: TRBV6-1; d_call: TRBD2; cdr3_nt: TGTGCCAGCAGTGAAGCCCTAGCGGGAGGTACAGATACGCAGTATTTT; cdr3_aa: CASSEALAGGTDTQYF
clone_size: many; j_call: TRBJ2-3; v_call: TRBV20-1; d_call: TRBD2; cdr3_nt: TGCAGTGCTAAACTAGCGGGAGCGTCAGATACGCAGTATTTT; cdr3_aa: CSAKLAGASDTQYF
clone_size: few; j_call: TRBJ2-1; v_call: TRBV19; d_call: NA; cdr3_nt: TGTGCCAGTCTTCCGGGAACTCGGACCTCCTACAATGAGCAGTTCTTC; cdr3_aa: CASLPGTRTSYNEQFF
clone_size: many; j_call: TRBJ2-1; v_call: TRBV5-1; d_call: TRBD2; cdr3_nt: TGTGCCAGCAGTTTACGACTAGCGGGCTACAATGAGCAGTTCTTC; cdr3_aa: CASSLRLAGYNEQFF